This T cell receptor (beta chain) is drawn from a study of T cell responses to AZD1222 COVID-19 vaccine. Concerning this clone itself: Its antigen remains unidentified.

Sequencing used immunoSEQ multiplex PCR; TCRdb keeps in-frame clones, though not all of them. The profile shows about 97,000 clones, roughly 90% of them singletons. Study results and limitations: Increases in Spike-specific TCR breadth and depth were seen after two AZD1222 doses. At baseline, seropositivity was found in only 5 to 7 AZD1222 recipients.

This CDR3 is 13 amino acids long. Germline lookup yields CDR1 LNHDA and CDR2 SQIVND (reference sequence). With 7 bases removed from V and 2 bases from J, the gap between germline ends came to 8 bases. The chain combines TRBV19 with TRBJ2-2, with D unclear. This specimen consisted of peripheral blood, obtained on day 0 of AZD1222 vaccination. The TCR sequence derives from an adult in good health. The CDR3 sequence: CASTGPNTGELFF. CDR3 DNA sequence: TGTGCCAGTACGGGCCCAAACACCGGGGAGCTGTTTTTT.